Listed below are T cell receptor beta chains from one sample, sequenced in a study of response to subunit inactivated influenza vaccine. MiXCR, applied by TCRdb to the RT-PCR reads, yields one record per CDR3 protein. Of hundreds of thousands of distinct CDR3 sequences listed, roughly 12% were seen once; the top ten hold approximately 10%. This same sample was also part of a study on T cells expressing NK-cell markers.

This specimen consisted of PBMCs from blood, obtained on the day of vaccination. Source of these receptors: a man between 45 and 60 years old who received an inactivated influenza vaccine. CDR3s include the opening cysteine and the closing phenylalanine or tryptophan. A D gene is named only where the DNA matches it firmly. Expanded clones get a size class; other rows say once, few or many, or leave the size out.

clone_size: -; v_call: TRBV5-6; d_call: TRBD1; j_call: TRBJ2-7; cdr3_aa: CASSLPRDRGYEQYF; cdr3_nt: TGTGCCAGCAGCTTGCCTCGGGACAGGGGATACGAGCAGTACTTC
clone_size: -; v_call: TRBV20-1; d_call: -; j_call: TRBJ2-5; cdr3_aa: CSARELGWRLETQYF; cdr3_nt: TGCAGTGCTAGAGAGCTAGGCTGGCGTCTGGAGACCCAGTACTTC
clone_size: -; v_call: TRBV20-1; d_call: TRBD1; j_call: TRBJ1-4; cdr3_aa: CSARDRDSGVKLFF; cdr3_nt: TGCAGTGCTAGAGACCGGGACAGTGGTGTAAAACTGTTTTTT
clone_size: many; v_call: TRBV29-1; d_call: -; j_call: TRBJ2-1; cdr3_aa: CSVEVRTPGSYNEQFF; cdr3_nt: TGCAGCGTTGAGGTGCGGACCCCGGGCTCCTACAATGAGCAGTTCTTC
clone_size: few; v_call: TRBV15; d_call: -; j_call: TRBJ2-2; cdr3_aa: CATSRSRGTGELFF; cdr3_nt: TGTGCCACCAGCAGAAGTCGGGGAACCGGGGAGCTGTTTTTT
clone_size: few; v_call: TRBV14; d_call: -; j_call: TRBJ2-5; cdr3_aa: CASSQERDGTQYF; cdr3_nt: TGTGCCAGCAGCCAAGAACGGGACGGGACCCAGTACTTC
clone_size: few; v_call: TRBV12-3/TRBV12-4; d_call: TRBD1; j_call: TRBJ2-7; cdr3_aa: CASSLTPGQGADEQYF; cdr3_nt: TGTGCCAGCAGTTTGACACCGGGACAGGGGGCCGACGAGCAGTACTTC
clone_size: -; v_call: TRBV6-2/TRBV6-3; d_call: TRBD1; j_call: TRBJ2-1; cdr3_aa: CASSYSGTEKANEQFF; cdr3_nt: TGTGCCAGCAGTTACTCGGGGACAGAGAAAGCTAATGAGCAGTTCTTC
clone_size: few; v_call: TRBV5-1; d_call: TRBD1; j_call: TRBJ2-3; cdr3_aa: CASSTGDRTDTQYF; cdr3_nt: TGCGCCAGCTCAACAGGGGACCGCACAGATACGCAGTATTTT
clone_size: many; v_call: TRBV12-3/TRBV12-4; d_call: -; j_call: TRBJ2-7; cdr3_aa: CASSLPGTYEQYF; cdr3_nt: TGCGCCAGCAGCTTGCCCGGAACCTACGAGCAGTACTTC
clone_size: -; v_call: TRBV10-3; d_call: TRBD1; j_call: TRBJ2-3; cdr3_aa: CAAATGGGDTQYF; cdr3_nt: TGTGCCGCCGCGACAGGGGGCGGAGATACGCAGTATTTT
clone_size: -; v_call: TRBV11-2; d_call: -; j_call: TRBJ1-1; cdr3_aa: CASSTIRWATEAFF; cdr3_nt: TGTGCCAGCAGCACTATAAGGTGGGCCACTGAAGCTTTCTTT
clone_size: -; v_call: TRBV12-3/TRBV12-4; d_call: -; j_call: TRBJ2-2; cdr3_aa: CASSLAGTAGELFF; cdr3_nt: TGTGCCAGCAGTTTAGCGGGGACTGCCGGGGAGCTGTTTTTT
clone_size: -; v_call: TRBV7-2; d_call: TRBD2; j_call: TRBJ2-3; cdr3_aa: CASSLGLAGGRADTQYF; cdr3_nt: TGTGCCAGCAGCCTGGGACTAGCGGGGGGGCGGGCAGATACGCAGTATTTT
clone_size: few; v_call: TRBV21-1; d_call: -; j_call: TRBJ2-3; cdr3_aa: CASSKESRGRGWTDTQYF; cdr3_nt: TGTGCCAGCAGCAAAGAAAGCAGGGGGAGAGGGTGGACAGATACGCAGTATTTT
clone_size: -; v_call: TRBV12-3/TRBV12-4; d_call: TRBD1; j_call: TRBJ1-5; cdr3_aa: CASSPTRTGREPQHF; cdr3_nt: TGTGCCAGCAGTCCCACACGGACAGGGAGGGAGCCCCAGCATTTT
clone_size: few; v_call: TRBV4-2; d_call: -; j_call: TRBJ1-5; cdr3_aa: CASSQSRGGLQPQHF; cdr3_nt: TGTGCCAGCAGCCAAAGCCGCGGGGGCCTTCAGCCCCAGCATTTT
clone_size: few; v_call: TRBV29-1; d_call: TRBD2; j_call: TRBJ2-7; cdr3_aa: CSVWDSGRINEQYF; cdr3_nt: TGCAGCGTTTGGGATAGCGGGAGGATCAACGAGCAGTACTTC
clone_size: -; v_call: TRBV7-8; d_call: -; j_call: TRBJ2-7; cdr3_aa: CASSPVRFGYEQYF; cdr3_nt: TGTGCCAGCAGCCCCGTCCGATTCGGCTACGAGCAGTACTTC
clone_size: -; v_call: TRBV20-1; d_call: TRBD1; j_call: TRBJ1-5; cdr3_aa: CSARTGGRQPQHF; cdr3_nt: TGCAGTGCTCGAACAGGGGGCCGGCAGCCCCAGCATTTT
clone_size: few; v_call: TRBV7-9; d_call: -; j_call: TRBJ2-1; cdr3_aa: CASSLPSNNEQFF; cdr3_nt: TGTGCCAGCAGCTTACCGAGCAACAATGAGCAGTTCTTC
clone_size: -; v_call: TRBV6-5; d_call: -; j_call: TRBJ2-7; cdr3_aa: CASSWGDNSYEQYF; cdr3_nt: TGTGCCAGCAGTTGGGGGGACAACTCCTACGAGCAGTACTTC
clone_size: -; v_call: TRBV5-1; d_call: -; j_call: TRBJ2-3; cdr3_aa: CASSLDPRSTDTQYF; cdr3_nt: TGCGCCAGCAGCTTGGACCCCCGGAGCACAGATACGCAGTATTTT
clone_size: few; v_call: TRBV12-3/TRBV12-4; d_call: TRBD2; j_call: TRBJ2-3; cdr3_aa: CASSPGLALTDTQYF; cdr3_nt: TGTGCCAGCAGTCCGGGACTAGCCCTCACAGATACGCAGTATTTT
clone_size: few; v_call: TRBV15; d_call: TRBD1; j_call: TRBJ2-3; cdr3_aa: CATSRRTGADTQYF; cdr3_nt: TGTGCCACCAGCAGACGGACAGGGGCAGATACGCAGTATTTT
clone_size: -; v_call: TRBV24-1; d_call: TRBD2; j_call: TRBJ2-3; cdr3_aa: CATSEPGLAPTDTQYF; cdr3_nt: TGTGCCACCAGTGAACCTGGACTAGCGCCCACAGATACGCAGTATTTT
clone_size: many; v_call: TRBV9; d_call: -; j_call: TRBJ2-2; cdr3_aa: CASSVGNTGELFF; cdr3_nt: TGTGCCAGCAGCGTAGGGAACACCGGGGAGCTGTTTTTT
clone_size: few; v_call: TRBV20-1; d_call: -; j_call: TRBJ2-3; cdr3_aa: CSARDGYTDTQYF; cdr3_nt: TGCAGTGCTAGAGATGGGTATACAGATACGCAGTATTTT
clone_size: few; v_call: TRBV5-1; d_call: -; j_call: TRBJ1-2; cdr3_aa: CASSLLGPRDEGYTF; cdr3_nt: TGCGCCAGCAGCTTGCTTGGACCAAGGGACGAAGGCTACACCTTC
clone_size: few; v_call: TRBV4-2; d_call: -; j_call: TRBJ2-1; cdr3_aa: CASSQEVTFSSYNEQFF; cdr3_nt: TGTGCCAGCAGCCAAGAGGTTACGTTCAGCTCCTACAATGAGCAGTTCTTC
clone_size: many; v_call: TRBV7-8; d_call: -; j_call: TRBJ2-1; cdr3_aa: CASSTRGSSYNEQFF; cdr3_nt: TGTGCCAGCAGCACAAGGGGAAGCTCCTACAATGAGCAGTTCTTC
clone_size: few; v_call: TRBV12-3/TRBV12-4; d_call: -; j_call: TRBJ1-2; cdr3_aa: CASSPWTANYGYTF; cdr3_nt: TGTGCCAGCAGTCCATGGACAGCTAACTATGGCTACACCTTC
clone_size: -; v_call: TRBV12-3/TRBV12-4; d_call: TRBD1; j_call: TRBJ2-3; cdr3_aa: CASSTGQGTADTQYF; cdr3_nt: TGTGCCAGCAGTACCGGACAGGGAACGGCAGATACGCAGTATTTT
clone_size: -; v_call: TRBV5-1; d_call: TRBD1; j_call: TRBJ2-6; cdr3_aa: CASSLSTGSGANVLTF; cdr3_nt: TGCGCCAGCAGCTTATCGACAGGGTCTGGGGCCAACGTCCTGACTTTC
clone_size: -; v_call: TRBV9; d_call: -; j_call: TRBJ1-5; cdr3_aa: CASSSNGRPQHF; cdr3_nt: TGTGCCAGCAGCTCCAACGGCAGGCCCCAGCATTTT
clone_size: few; v_call: TRBV29-1; d_call: TRBD1; j_call: TRBJ1-4; cdr3_aa: CSVARGLKTDEKLFF; cdr3_nt: TGCAGCGTTGCTAGGGGGCTTAAGACGGATGAAAAACTGTTTTTT
clone_size: few; v_call: TRBV6-2/TRBV6-3; d_call: TRBD2; j_call: TRBJ2-3; cdr3_aa: CASSLSGISTDTQYF; cdr3_nt: TGTGCCAGCAGTCTTAGCGGGATTAGCACAGATACGCAGTATTTT
clone_size: many; v_call: TRBV11-2; d_call: -; j_call: TRBJ2-7; cdr3_aa: CASSLVSYEQYF; cdr3_nt: TGTGCCAGCAGCCTAGTGTCCTACGAGCAGTACTTC
clone_size: many; v_call: TRBV6-2/TRBV6-3; d_call: -; j_call: TRBJ1-2; cdr3_aa: CASSYGPANYGYTF; cdr3_nt: TGTGCCAGCAGTTACGGTCCGGCTAACTATGGCTACACCTTC
clone_size: -; v_call: TRBV12-3/TRBV12-4; d_call: TRBD2; j_call: TRBJ2-5; cdr3_aa: CASRAGTRETQYF; cdr3_nt: TGTGCCAGCAGGGCCGGGACTAGAGAGACCCAGTACTTC
clone_size: many; v_call: TRBV13; d_call: TRBD2; j_call: TRBJ2-7; cdr3_aa: CASSGQNGREQYF; cdr3_nt: TGTGCCAGCAGCGGACAAAACGGGAGGGAGCAGTACTTC
clone_size: many; v_call: TRBV7-2; d_call: -; j_call: TRBJ2-5; cdr3_aa: CASSLRGGAGWGETQYF; cdr3_nt: TGTGCCAGCAGCTTACGTGGGGGTGCGGGATGGGGAGAGACCCAGTACTTC
clone_size: many; v_call: TRBV5-1; d_call: -; j_call: TRBJ2-3; cdr3_aa: CASSLWDGSTDTQYF; cdr3_nt: TGCGCCAGCAGCTTATGGGACGGCAGCACAGATACGCAGTATTTT
clone_size: -; v_call: TRBV7-9; d_call: TRBD1; j_call: TRBJ1-2; cdr3_aa: CASSFVDRGYGYTF; cdr3_nt: TGTGCCAGCAGCTTCGTCGACAGGGGATATGGCTACACCTTC
clone_size: few; v_call: TRBV4-1; d_call: -; j_call: TRBJ2-5; cdr3_aa: CASSQDVSGYQETQYF; cdr3_nt: TGCGCCAGCAGCCAAGATGTTTCGGGGTACCAAGAGACCCAGTACTTC
clone_size: -; v_call: TRBV18; d_call: -; j_call: TRBJ2-7; cdr3_aa: CASSNRDTTYEQYF; cdr3_nt: TGTGCCAGCTCGAACCGGGACACTACCTACGAGCAGTACTTC
clone_size: few; v_call: TRBV28; d_call: -; j_call: TRBJ2-7; cdr3_aa: CASSASGTSIGVYF; cdr3_nt: TGTGCCAGCAGTGCTTCCGGGACATCGATTGGGGTGTACTTC
clone_size: few; v_call: TRBV4-1; d_call: -; j_call: TRBJ1-4; cdr3_aa: CASSHGDRMTNEKLFF; cdr3_nt: TGCGCCAGCAGCCACGGGGACCGCATGACTAATGAAAAACTGTTTTTT
clone_size: few; v_call: TRBV12-3/TRBV12-4; d_call: -; j_call: TRBJ2-1; cdr3_aa: CASRKQSSYNEQFF; cdr3_nt: TGTGCCAGCAGGAAGCAGAGCTCCTACAATGAGCAGTTCTTC
clone_size: few; v_call: TRBV9; d_call: TRBD2; j_call: TRBJ2-3; cdr3_aa: CASSVGASGTSSFPQYF; cdr3_nt: TGTGCCAGCAGCGTAGGGGCTAGCGGGACCTCCTCTTTTCCGCAGTATTTT
clone_size: -; v_call: TRBV5-1; d_call: TRBD1; j_call: TRBJ2-2; cdr3_aa: CASSARQGDTGELFF; cdr3_nt: TGCGCCAGCAGCGCTAGACAGGGAGACACCGGGGAGCTGTTTTTT
clone_size: few; v_call: TRBV7-9; d_call: TRBD2; j_call: TRBJ2-1; cdr3_aa: CASSLGGGTNEQFF; cdr3_nt: TGTGCCAGCAGCTTAGGCGGGGGAACCAATGAGCAGTTCTTC
clone_size: many; v_call: TRBV9; d_call: -; j_call: TRBJ2-3; cdr3_aa: CASSVGGGSTDTQYF; cdr3_nt: TGTGCCAGCAGCGTAGGAGGGGGGAGCACAGATACGCAGTATTTT
clone_size: -; v_call: TRBV5-1; d_call: -; j_call: TRBJ2-3; cdr3_aa: CASSPGPGSLLEYF; cdr3_nt: TGCGCCAGCAGTCCCGGACCGGGCTCCCTATTAGAGTATTTT
clone_size: many; v_call: TRBV20-1; d_call: -; j_call: TRBJ2-1; cdr3_aa: CSARDPGSYNEQFF; cdr3_nt: TGCAGTGCTAGGGATCCAGGGTCTTACAATGAGCAGTTCTTC
clone_size: few; v_call: TRBV13; d_call: -; j_call: TRBJ2-7; cdr3_aa: CASSKEQRSYEQYF; cdr3_nt: TGTGCCAGCAGCAAGGAACAGAGATCCTACGAGCAGTACTTC
clone_size: few; v_call: TRBV29-1; d_call: -; j_call: TRBJ2-1; cdr3_aa: CSVWGIGNEQFF; cdr3_nt: TGCAGCGTTTGGGGGATTGGGAATGAGCAGTTCTTC
clone_size: few; v_call: TRBV12-3/TRBV12-4; d_call: -; j_call: TRBJ2-2; cdr3_aa: CASSLALGGNTGELFF; cdr3_nt: TGTGCCAGCAGTTTAGCGCTCGGGGGGAACACCGGGGAGCTGTTTTTT
clone_size: -; v_call: TRBV5-1; d_call: -; j_call: TRBJ2-5; cdr3_aa: CASSSTGSDQETQYF; cdr3_nt: TGCGCCAGCAGCTCAACAGGGTCCGACCAAGAGACCCAGTACTTC
clone_size: few; v_call: TRBV20-1; d_call: -; j_call: TRBJ2-3; cdr3_aa: CSARDLSQDTQYF; cdr3_nt: TGCAGTGCTAGAGATCTGTCCCAAGATACGCAGTATTTT